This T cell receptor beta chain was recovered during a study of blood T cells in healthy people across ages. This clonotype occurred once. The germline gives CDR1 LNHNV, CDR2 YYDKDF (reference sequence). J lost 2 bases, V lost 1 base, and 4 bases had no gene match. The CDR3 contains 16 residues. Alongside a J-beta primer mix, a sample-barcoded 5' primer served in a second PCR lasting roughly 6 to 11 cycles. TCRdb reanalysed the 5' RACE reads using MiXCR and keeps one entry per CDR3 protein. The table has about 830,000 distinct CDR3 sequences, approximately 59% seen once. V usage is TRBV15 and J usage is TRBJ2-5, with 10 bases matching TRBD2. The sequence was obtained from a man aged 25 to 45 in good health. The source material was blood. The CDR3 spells CATSRGLAGVQETQYF. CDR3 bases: TGTGCCACCAGCAGAGGCCTAGCGGGGGTACAAGAGACCCAGTACTTC.